A selection of T cell receptor beta chains follows, all from one sample in a study of blood T cell repertoires in COVID-19. Assay used: immunoSEQ multiplex PCR; TCRdb lists only in-frame clones, some missing. This table holds 100,000 or so clones, 85% found once. Sequenced input: peripheral blood. The receptors come from a man aged 50-60 years with acute or convalescent COVID-19. Both conserved end residues are part of each CDR3. Fields, in order: clone size, D gene, V gene, J gene, CDR3 DNA, CDR3 protein. A D gene is named only where the DNA matches it firmly. Expanded clones are given a class, and other clones once, few, many or no size at all.

once	TRBD1	TRBV3-1/TRBV3-2	TRBJ2-7	TGTGCCAGCAGCCAAGTTGACAGGGGAGACTACGAGCAGTACTTC	CASSQVDRGDYEQYF
few	.	TRBV4-1	TRBJ1-5	TGCGCCAGCAGCCCGTCCCCAGGGAGGAGTGATCAGCCCCAGCATTTT	CASSPSPGRSDQPQHF
few	.	TRBV27	TRBJ1-6	TGTGCCAGCAGTTTATTAGGGGATTCACCCCTCCACTTT	CASSLLGDSPLHF
.	TRBD2	TRBV7-3	TRBJ2-3	TGTGCCAGCAGCTTATCTGTGCTAGCGGGAATCACAGATACGCAGTATTTT	CASSLSVLAGITDTQYF
.	TRBD1	TRBV5-1	TRBJ1-5	TGCGCCAGCAGCCCAAGACAGGGTGGGCAGCCCCAGCATTTT	CASSPRQGGQPQHF
.	TRBD2	TRBV27	TRBJ2-7	TGTGCCAGCATGGAGTGGACGACTAGCGGGAGAGGTGAGCAGTACTTC	CASMEWTTSGRGEQYF
few	TRBD2	TRBV7-6	TRBJ2-1	TGTGCCAGCAGCTTAGCGTCTAGCGGGGCGTCGTACAATGAGCAGTTCTTC	CASSLASSGASYNEQFF
.	TRBD1	TRBV19	TRBJ2-1	TGTGCCAGTAGTGACAGGGGCTCCTACAATGAGCAGTTCTTC	CASSDRGSYNEQFF
.	.	TRBV3-1/TRBV3-2	TRBJ1-5	TGTGCCAGCAGCCCCAGGGCCGCTGAGTCGCCCCAGCATTTT	CASSPRAAESPQHF
.	TRBD1	TRBV11-3	TRBJ1-2	TGTGCCAGCAGCTTGGGACAGAACTATGGCTACACCTTC	CASSLGQNYGYTF
.	.	TRBV5-4	TRBJ1-3	TGTGCCAGCAGCTTGAGGAGTCCTGGAAACACCATATATTTT	CASSLRSPGNTIYF
.	TRBD1	TRBV18	TRBJ2-2	TGTGCCAGCTCACCACTTATTGGACAGGGGGTCGGCGGCACCGGGGAGCTGTTTTTT	CASSPLIGQGVGGTGELFF
.	.	TRBV6-1	TRBJ2-2	TGTGCCAGCAGTGAAGTACAGGGACCCGGGGAGCTGTTTTTT	CASSEVQGPGELFF
.	TRBD1	TRBV7-3	TRBJ2-2	TGTGCCAGCAGCGTCGACAGGGTCACCGGGGAGCTGTTTTTT	CASSVDRVTGELFF
.	TRBD2	TRBV27	TRBJ2-3	TGTGCCAGCAGTACCCAAGCGGGAGGCACAGATACGCAGTATTTT	CASSTQAGGTDTQYF
.	.	TRBV30	TRBJ2-5	TGTGCCGGGTCGGGGCAAGAGACCCAGTACTTC	CAGSGQETQYF
.	.	TRBV21-1	TRBJ2-7	TGTGCCAGCAGCTCACCGGAACGAGACAGGGGGCGGGAGTCCTACGAGCAGTACTTC	CASSSPERDRGRESYEQYF
.	.	TRBV5-1	TRBJ2-5	TGCGCCAGCAGCTCCGCAGGGCAAGAGACCCAGTACTTC	CASSSAGQETQYF
.	.	TRBV7-9	TRBJ1-5	TGTGCCAGCAGCTTATCGGGTACCCCTCAACCCCAGCATTTT	CASSLSGTPQPQHF
.	TRBD2	TRBV27	TRBJ2-1	TGTGCCAGCAGTCTCGGACTAGCCGCCTACAATGAGCAGTTCTTC	CASSLGLAAYNEQFF
.	.	TRBV7-3	TRBJ1-6	TGTGCCAGCAGCTTATCGGCAGGGTCAGATTCACCCCTCCACTTT	CASSLSAGSDSPLHF
.	TRBD1	TRBV2	TRBJ2-1	TGTGCCAGCAGTAGACGACAGGGGGCGGCCTACAATGAGCAGTTCTTC	CASSRRQGAAYNEQFF
.	.	TRBV9	TRBJ1-5	TGTGCCAGCAGCGTAGAGGGAGTCAATCAGCCCCAGCATTTT	CASSVEGVNQPQHF
.	TRBD2	TRBV11-2	TRBJ2-1	TGTGCCAGCAGCCCGTCTCGCGGGAGTTCCTACAATGAGCAGTTCTTC	CASSPSRGSSYNEQFF
.	.	TRBV19	TRBJ1-2	TGTGCCAGTAGTATAGACCCAGGGACTAACTATGGCTACACCTTC	CASSIDPGTNYGYTF
.	TRBD1	TRBV9	TRBJ1-4	TGTGCCAGCAGCGCGGACAGGGGGCATGAAAAACTGTTTTTT	CASSADRGHEKLFF
.	.	TRBV10-3	TRBJ1-5	TGTGCCATCAGTGAAGCCCGAGGGAGCAATCAGCCCCAGCATTTT	CAISEARGSNQPQHF
.	.	TRBV30	TRBJ1-5	TGTGCCTGGTCACAGGTTAGCAATCAGCCCCAGCATTTT	CAWSQVSNQPQHF
.	TRBD2	TRBV2	TRBJ2-1	TGTGCCAGCAGTGGACTTCTAGCGGGGGTCAATGAGCAGTTCTTC	CASSGLLAGVNEQFF
.	.	TRBV30	TRBJ2-5	TGTGCCTGGAGAAAAAATGGGGGCGGAGAGACCCAGTACTTC	CAWRKNGGGETQYF
.	.	TRBV24-1	TRBJ2-7	TGTGCCACCAGTGACCCGACAGCTTCTGGATACGAGCAGTACTTC	CATSDPTASGYEQYF
.	TRBD2	TRBV9	TRBJ2-1	TGTGCCAGCAGCGTAGCTACTAGCGGGGCGGGTGAGCAGTTCTTC	CASSVATSGAGEQFF
.	TRBD1	TRBV7-3	TRBJ2-5	TGTGCCAGCAGCTCCGGACAGGGAGGTTTTCTAGAGACCCAGTACTTC	CASSSGQGGFLETQYF
.	TRBD2	TRBV7-7	TRBJ2-3	TGTGCTAGCAGCTTAGGTAGCGGGGGGCTAACAGATACGCAGTATTTT	CASSLGSGGLTDTQYF
.	.	TRBV5-1	TRBJ2-1	TGCGCCAGCGCGACTAACAATGAGCAGTTCTTC	CASATNNEQFF